This passage covers 19 T cell receptor beta chains from one sample sequenced in a study of blood T cell repertoires in COVID-19. TCRdb's copy holds only in-frame clones and misses some; the assay was immunoSEQ multiplex PCR. This table has roughly 300,000 clones, roughly 90% appearing once. Sequences were obtained from peripheral blood. The origin of the receptors is a man aged 18 to 35 who had recovered from COVID-19.

V is TRBV24-1 and J is TRBJ2-2, with a tentative D call TRBD1 (5 bases). Trimming shortened V by 3 bases and J by 6 bases, and 10 bases separated the two germline ends. CDR3 size: 14 residues. From germline, CDR1 is KGHDR and CDR2 SFDVKD. This chain's CDR3 is CATSDISGSGELFF. CDR3 DNA: TGTGCCACCAGTGATATATCAGGGTCCGGGGAGCTGTTTTTT.

CDR3 loop: CASSWVGGGEKLFF. In nucleotides, the CDR3 is TGTGCCAGCAGCTGGGTTGGGGGCGGTGAAAAACTGTTTTTT. The chain couples TRBV5-6 to TRBJ1-4, with D perhaps matching TRBD1 (6 bases). Germline values: CDR1 SGHDT, CDR2 YYEEEE. V lost 3 bases, J lost 7 bases, and 13 bases lay in between. This CDR3 spans 14 amino acids.

The chain couples TRBV27 to TRBJ1-2, with 8 bases that match TRBD1. The CDR3 is made up of 15 amino acids. Germline V gives CDR1 MNHEY, CDR2 SMNVEV (reference sequence). V lost 5 bases, J lost 3 bases, and 8 bases stayed unmatched. The CDR3 protein is CASSTRQGRYYGYTF. CDR3 DNA: TGTGCCAGCAGTACACGACAGGGGAGATACTATGGCTACACCTTC.

The DNA for the CDR3 is TGTGCCAGCACCCAGGTGACCGTCGTAAGCACAGATACGCAGTATTTT. It specifies CASTQVTVVSTDTQYF. The chain uses TRBV6-6 and TRBJ2-3; D is unclear. CDR3 length: 16 amino acids. The germline CDR1 and CDR2 sequences are MNHNY and SVGAGI (reference sequence). V gave up 7 bases and J gave up 0 bases, with 17 bases separating them.

The chain carries TRBV5-1 and TRBJ2-2; D not certain. With 1 base removed from V and 5 bases from J, the gap between germline ends came to 9 bases. The CDR3 covers 14 residues. Looked up from germline, CDR1 is SGHRS and CDR2 is YFSETQ. Here the CDR3 DNA reads TGCGCCAGCAGCTTGTCACGCCAGACCGGGGAGCTGTTTTTT. Protein product: CASSLSRQTGELFF.

This rearrangement joins TRBV4-2 to TRBJ2-5; D possibly corresponds to TRBD2 (5 bases). Germline lookup yields CDR1 LGHNA and CDR2 YNFKEQ. This CDR3 spans 13 amino acids. Trimming removed 5 bases at V and 5 bases at J, with 12 bases between. CDR3 in amino acids: CASSYEGTETQYF. For the CDR3, the DNA is TGTGCCAGCAGCTACGAGGGAACGGAGACCCAGTACTTC.

The chain has TRBV7-6 and TRBJ2-7; TRBD2 might be the D (6 bases). Between the trimmed V and J ends, which lost 0 bases and 3 bases, there was a span of 9 bases. The CDR3 is 14 residues long. Germline CDR1 SGHVS, CDR2 FNYEAQ. The CDR3: CASSLAGSGYEQYF. The DNA for the CDR3 is TGTGCCAGCAGCTTAGCCGGGAGCGGCTACGAGCAGTACTTC.

V is TRBV19 and J is TRBJ2-1, with 8 bases lining up with TRBD2. Germline CDR1 reads LNHDA; CDR2 reads SQIVND (reference sequence). The CDR3 contains 15 residues. Trimming cost V 5 bases and J 4 bases; bases outside gene matches: 7. The CDR3 loop reads CASSAIAGSYNEQFF. CDR3 bases: TGTGCCAGTAGTGCTATAGCGGGAAGTTACAATGAGCAGTTCTTC.

The J gene is TRBJ2-1, the V gene TRBV7-6, with TRBD2 as a possible D gene (6 bases). The CDR3 covers 19 residues. Between the trimmed V and J ends, which lost 2 bases and 1 base, there was a span of 21 bases. Germline CDR1 and CDR2: SGHVS and FNYEAQ. CDR3 residues: CASSLSGQGFRLSYNEQFF. The CDR3 DNA reads TGTGCCAGCAGCTTAAGCGGGCAGGGCTTTCGTCTTTCCTACAATGAGCAGTTCTTC. The variable domain in full, completed from reference TRBV7-6 and TRBJ2-1, reads GAGVSQSPRYKVTKRGQDVALRCDPISGHVSLYWYRQALGQGPEFLTYFNYEAQQDKSGLPNDRFSAERPEGSISTLTIQRTEQRDSAMYRCASSLSGQGFRLSYNEQFFGPGTRLTVL.

This chain connects TRBV18 to TRBJ2-7; TRBD1 might be the D (5 bases). CDR3 size: 14 residues. Trimming stripped 2 bases from V and 2 bases from J, with 10 bases between. Germline V gene sequence: CDR1 KGHSH, CDR2 LQKENI. The CDR3 loop is CASSPDSITYEQYF. As DNA, the CDR3 is TGTGCCAGCTCACCAGACAGTATTACCTACGAGCAGTACTTC.

V usage is TRBV6-5 and J usage is TRBJ1-2; 7 bases map to TRBD1. The V and J ends lost 6 bases and 3 bases, in that order; junction bases with no gene match: 10. Per the germline V gene, CDR1 is MNHEY and CDR2 is SVGAGI. The CDR3 is made up of 15 amino acids. This CDR3 reads CASRPQRDSDYGYTF. The CDR3 DNA follows: TGTGCCAGCAGGCCACAACGGGACAGTGACTATGGCTACACCTTC.

The V and J genes are TRBV15 and TRBJ1-1; 7 nucleotides align to TRBD1. The germline CDR1 and CDR2 sequences are LNHNV and YYDKDF (reference sequence). V dropped 0 bases and J dropped 11; count of bases not matched to a gene: 6. The CDR3 has 13 amino acids. The CDR3 DNA follows: TGTGCCACCAGCAGAGATTTGACAGGGTTGGCTTTCTTT. Amino acid sequence: CATSRDLTGLAFF.

The chain is built from TRBV19 and TRBJ1-1, with D hard to call. Looked up from germline, CDR1 is LNHDA and CDR2 is SQIVND (reference sequence). Trimming left V 7 bases short and J 0 bases short, with 12 bases between. This CDR3 is built from 14 residues. CDR3 loop: CASTPGSLNTEAFF. The CDR3 bases are TGTGCCAGTACCCCCGGGAGTTTGAACACTGAAGCTTTCTTT.

The chain links TRBV19 to TRBJ2-5; 10 positions agree with TRBD1. This CDR3 region has 18 residues. V dropped 6 bases and J dropped 5; count of bases not matched to a gene: 18. From germline, CDR1 is LNHDA and CDR2 SQIVND (reference sequence). This chain's CDR3 is CASSYSIGTGDHWETQYF. The DNA for the CDR3 is TGTGCCAGTAGCTACTCGATCGGGACAGGGGATCATTGGGAGACCCAGTACTTC.

The chain carries TRBV11-1 and TRBJ1-1; D is perhaps TRBD1 (5 bases). The V gene's germline CDR1 is SGHAT and CDR2 FQDESV (reference sequence). V was shortened by 5 bases and J by 1 base, with 14 bases between the two germline ends. The CDR3 spans 15 residues. The CDR3 DNA sequence: TGTGCCAGCAGCGGGTCAGGGCGCGGGAACACTGAAGCTTTCTTT. Translating it yields CASSGSGRGNTEAFF.

This chain links TRBV19 with TRBJ2-7; 8 bases are a match to TRBD1. The CDR3 totals 13 residues. Looked up from germline, CDR1 is LNHDA and CDR2 is SQIVND (reference sequence). As DNA, the CDR3 is TGTGGGAGGACAGGGTACGCTATCTACGAGCAGTACTTC. Protein: CGRTGYAIYEQYF.

The chain has TRBV18 and TRBJ1-5; 7 bases align to TRBD1. In germline, CDR1 is KGHSH, CDR2 LQKENI. V lost 3 bases to trimming and J lost 6 bases; unmatched junction nucleotides: 5. This CDR3 is built from 14 residues. The CDR3 loop reads CASSPDREAQPQHF. CDR3 sequence (DNA): TGTGCCAGCTCACCCGACAGGGAGGCTCAGCCCCAGCATTTT.

The chain recombines TRBV29-1 with TRBJ1-4; D gene uncertain. The length of the CDR3 is 13 residues. Trimming cost V 6 bases and J 5 bases, with 13 bases left between them. Germline lookup yields CDR1 SQVTM and CDR2 ANQGSEA. The CDR3 sequence: CSVQDTLNEKLFF. The CDR3 DNA is TGCAGCGTCCAGGATACCCTGAATGAAAAACTGTTTTTT.

This clone occurred once. The rearrangement links TRBV19 to TRBJ2-7; TRBD1 agrees at 8 bases. Losses at the gene ends were 5 bases for V and 2 bases for J; bases not matched to a gene: 5. The CDR3 length is 14 residues. The germline V gene encodes CDR1 LNHDA and CDR2 SQIVND (reference sequence). The CDR3 sequence is CASSPLDRAYEQYF. The CDR3, as DNA: TGTGCCAGTAGTCCCTTGGACAGGGCCTACGAGCAGTACTTC.